The clone carrying this TCR beta chain has a handful of counts. V shed 4 bases, J shed 13 bases, and the junction held 12 bases outside the gene matches. Germline assignment: CDR1 SGHVS and CDR2 FQNEAQ. The CDR3 is 15 residues long. In TCRdb, the 5' RACE reads were re-called with MiXCR into one record per CDR3 protein. The top ten clones hold around 23% of a sample with about 290,000 distinct CDR3 sequences, roughly 15% of them seen once. These data originate in a study of T-cell memory formation after mild COVID-19. Study at large: Largely donor-specific TCR clusters were found.

The source material was PBMCs or a T cell subset sorted from them (not recorded which). The chain uses TRBV7-8 and TRBJ2-1; 11 bases match TRBD2. The clonotype was recovered from a man aged 18-30 years who had mild COVID-19 (a few samples of this study predate the infection). Cell type and time point are not known. DNA for the CDR3: TGTGCCAGCAGCTCGTATGGCGCTAGCGGGGGGCGACAGTTCTTC. Translation gives CASSSYGASGGRQFF.